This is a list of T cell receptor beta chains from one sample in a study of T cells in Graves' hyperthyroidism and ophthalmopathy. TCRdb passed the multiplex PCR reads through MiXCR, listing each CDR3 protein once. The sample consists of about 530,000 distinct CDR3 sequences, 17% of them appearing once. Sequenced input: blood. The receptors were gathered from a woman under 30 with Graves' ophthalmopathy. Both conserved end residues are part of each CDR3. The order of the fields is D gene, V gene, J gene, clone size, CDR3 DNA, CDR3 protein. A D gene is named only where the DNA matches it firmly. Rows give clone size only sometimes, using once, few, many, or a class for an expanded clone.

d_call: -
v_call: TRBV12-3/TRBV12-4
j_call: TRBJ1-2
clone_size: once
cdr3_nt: TGTGCCAGCCCTCAAACGAACTATGGCTACACCTTC
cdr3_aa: CASPQTNYGYTF

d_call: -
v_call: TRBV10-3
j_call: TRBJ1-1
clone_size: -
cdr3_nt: TGTGCCACCCTGGACCGATTCTCCCCCACTGAAGCTTTCTTT
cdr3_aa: CATLDRFSPTEAFF

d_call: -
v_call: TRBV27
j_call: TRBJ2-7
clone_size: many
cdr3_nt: TGTGCCAGCAGTTTACCCTCCCAAAACGAGCAGTACTTC
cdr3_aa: CASSLPSQNEQYF

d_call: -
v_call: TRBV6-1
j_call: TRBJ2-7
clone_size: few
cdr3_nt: TGTGCCAGCAGTCCCCGGGACTCCTCCGGTTACGAGCAGTACTTC
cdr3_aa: CASSPRDSSGYEQYF

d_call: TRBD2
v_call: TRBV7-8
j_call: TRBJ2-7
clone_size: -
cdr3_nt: TGTGCCAGCAGCTTATCCCCTAGCGGGGATCCGAGCGAGCAGTACTTC
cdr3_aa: CASSLSPSGDPSEQYF

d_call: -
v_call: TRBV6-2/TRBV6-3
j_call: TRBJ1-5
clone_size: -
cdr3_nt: TGTGCCAGCAGCCCGGGGGGCTCGAGTTATCAGCCCCAGCATTTT
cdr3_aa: CASSPGGSSYQPQHF

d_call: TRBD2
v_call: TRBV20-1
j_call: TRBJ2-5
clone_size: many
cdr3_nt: TGCAGTGCTAGAGGGGGGGGTGGGCAAGAGACCCAGTACTTC
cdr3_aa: CSARGGGGQETQYF

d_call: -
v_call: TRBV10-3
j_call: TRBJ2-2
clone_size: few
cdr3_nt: TGTGCCATCAGTGACAGTGCCGGGGAGCTGTTTTTT
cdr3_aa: CAISDSAGELFF

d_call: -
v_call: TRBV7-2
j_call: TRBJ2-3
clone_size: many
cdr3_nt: TGTGCCAGCAGCCGCTCAGATACGCAGTATTTT
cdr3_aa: CASSRSDTQYF

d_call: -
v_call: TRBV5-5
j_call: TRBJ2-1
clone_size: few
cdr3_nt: TGTGCCAGCAGCTTAACTAGTTCGGAGGGGCGTGAGCAGTTCTTC
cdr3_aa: CASSLTSSEGREQFF

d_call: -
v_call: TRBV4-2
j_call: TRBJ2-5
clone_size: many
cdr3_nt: TGTGCCAGCAGCCAAGGAAGGGACGTTGGGACCCAGTACTTC
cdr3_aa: CASSQGRDVGTQYF

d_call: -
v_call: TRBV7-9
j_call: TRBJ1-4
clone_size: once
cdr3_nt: TGTGCCAGCACCCTTACGACGCAGGGTAATGAAAAACTGTTTTTT
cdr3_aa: CASTLTTQGNEKLFF

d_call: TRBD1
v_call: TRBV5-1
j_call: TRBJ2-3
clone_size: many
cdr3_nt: TGCGCCAGCAGCTTGGAGGACAGGGGGGATACGCAGTATTTT
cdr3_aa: CASSLEDRGDTQYF

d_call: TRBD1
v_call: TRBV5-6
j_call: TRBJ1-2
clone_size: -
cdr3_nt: TGTGCCAGCAGGGACGGACAGGGTCCTATAGGAGGCTACACCTTC
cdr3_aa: CASRDGQGPIGGYTF

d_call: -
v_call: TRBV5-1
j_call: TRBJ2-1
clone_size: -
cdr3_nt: TGTGCCAGCAGCTTGCAACTACAGGGCTACAATGAGCAGTTCTTC
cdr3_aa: CASSLQLQGYNEQFF

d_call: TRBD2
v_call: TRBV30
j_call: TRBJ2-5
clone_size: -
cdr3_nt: TGTGCCTGGAGTGTCACTAGCGGAGAGACCCAGTACTTC
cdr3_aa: CAWSVTSGETQYF

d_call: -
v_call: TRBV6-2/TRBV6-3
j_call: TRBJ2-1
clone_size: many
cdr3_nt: TGTGCCAGCAAACACAACTCCTACAATGAGCAGTTCTTC
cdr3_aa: CASKHNSYNEQFF

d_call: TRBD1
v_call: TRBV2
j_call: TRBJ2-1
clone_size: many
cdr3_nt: TGTGCCAGCAGTGAAGTAGACAGGGGGCGCGATGAGCAGTTCTTC
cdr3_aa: CASSEVDRGRDEQFF

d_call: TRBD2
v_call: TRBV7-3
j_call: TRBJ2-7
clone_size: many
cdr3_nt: TGTGCCAGCAGCTCGAGCGGGAGGGATTACGAGCAGTACTTC
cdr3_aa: CASSSSGRDYEQYF

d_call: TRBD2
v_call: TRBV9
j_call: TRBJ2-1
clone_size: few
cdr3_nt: TGTGCCAGCAGCGTAGGGGCGGGGGGGCCTTTTTCCAATGAGCAGTTCTTC
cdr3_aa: CASSVGAGGPFSNEQFF

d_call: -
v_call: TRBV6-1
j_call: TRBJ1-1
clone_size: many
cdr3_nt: TGTGCCAGCATTTTAGATCGGGCAGGGTTAACTGAAGCTTTCTTT
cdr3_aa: CASILDRAGLTEAFF

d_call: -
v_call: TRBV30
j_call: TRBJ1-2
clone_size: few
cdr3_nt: TGTGCCTGGATAATAAAAGGAAGTCCCTATGGCTACACCTTC
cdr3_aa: CAWIIKGSPYGYTF

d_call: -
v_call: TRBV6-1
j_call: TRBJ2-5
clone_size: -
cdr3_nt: TGTGCCAGCAGTCCACGGGGACCCCACAGCCAAGAGACCCAGTACTTC
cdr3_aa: CASSPRGPHSQETQYF

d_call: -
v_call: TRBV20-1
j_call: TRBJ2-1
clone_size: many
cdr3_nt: TGCAGTGCTCCTGAAACAAGACTAGGCGGTGGGTACAATGAGCAGTTCTTC
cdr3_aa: CSAPETRLGGGYNEQFF

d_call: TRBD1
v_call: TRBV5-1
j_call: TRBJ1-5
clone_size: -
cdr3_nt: TGCGCCAGCAGCTTGGAAGGGGGCGGTGGCAATCAGCCCCAGCATTTT
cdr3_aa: CASSLEGGGGNQPQHF

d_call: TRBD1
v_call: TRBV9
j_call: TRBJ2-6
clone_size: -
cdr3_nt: TGTGCCAGCAGCCAATTACCAGGGGGCGCGCTTTTTTCTGGGGCCAACGTCCTGACTTTC
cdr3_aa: CASSQLPGGALFSGANVLTF

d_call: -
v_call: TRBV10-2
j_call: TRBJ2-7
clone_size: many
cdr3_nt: TGCGCCAGCAGTGAGTCGACTACAGGGTACGAGCAGTACTTC
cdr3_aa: CASSESTTGYEQYF

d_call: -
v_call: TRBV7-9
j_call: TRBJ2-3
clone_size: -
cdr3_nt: TGTGCCAGCAGCTTATTCCAGCGGGTCACAGATACGCAGTATTTT
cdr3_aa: CASSLFQRVTDTQYF

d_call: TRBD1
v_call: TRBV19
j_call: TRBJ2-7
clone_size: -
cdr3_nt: TGTGCCAGTAGTCCCCGTGACAGGGCCTCGTCCTACAAGCAGTACTTC
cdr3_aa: CASSPRDRASSYKQYF

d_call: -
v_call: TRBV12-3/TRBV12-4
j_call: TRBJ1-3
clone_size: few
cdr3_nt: TGTGCCAGCAGTTTTGCGGGGTCCTCAAACACCATATATTTT
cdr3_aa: CASSFAGSSNTIYF

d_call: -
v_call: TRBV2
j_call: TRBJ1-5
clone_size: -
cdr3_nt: TGTGCCAGCAGTGCGGGACTGACCATCAATCAGCCCCAGCATTTT
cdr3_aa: CASSAGLTINQPQHF

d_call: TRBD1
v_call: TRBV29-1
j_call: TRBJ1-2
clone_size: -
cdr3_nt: TGCAGCGTTGCCGGGACAGGGGATGGCTACACCTTC
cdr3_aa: CSVAGTGDGYTF

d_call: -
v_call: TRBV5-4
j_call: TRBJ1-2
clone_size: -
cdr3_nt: TGTGCCAGCAGGGCAGAGTGGGGCTACTATGGCTACACCTTC
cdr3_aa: CASRAEWGYYGYTF

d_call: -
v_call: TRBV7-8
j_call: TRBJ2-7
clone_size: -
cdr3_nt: TGCGCCAGCAGCCACTCTACAGCCCACGAGCAGTACTTC
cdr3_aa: CASSHSTAHEQYF

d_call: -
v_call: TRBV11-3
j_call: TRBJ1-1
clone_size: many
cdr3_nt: TGTGCCAGCCAACGCCGGTGGAACACTGAAGCTTTCTTT
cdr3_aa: CASQRRWNTEAFF

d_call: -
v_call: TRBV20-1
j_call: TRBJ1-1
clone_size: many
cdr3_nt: TGCAGTGCAAACATTAGGACTGAAGCTTTCTTT
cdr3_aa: CSANIRTEAFF

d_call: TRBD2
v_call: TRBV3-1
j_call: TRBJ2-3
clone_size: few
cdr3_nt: TGTGCCAGCAGCTCTGGGACTAGCGGGGGCAGCACAGATACGCAGTATTTT
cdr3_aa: CASSSGTSGGSTDTQYF

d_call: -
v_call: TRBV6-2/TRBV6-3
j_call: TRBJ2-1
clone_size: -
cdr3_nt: TGTGCCAGCAGTTACGAGACCCCCTCCTACAATGAGCAGTTCTTC
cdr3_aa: CASSYETPSYNEQFF

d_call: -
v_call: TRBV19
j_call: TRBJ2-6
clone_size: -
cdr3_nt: TGTGCCAGTAGCCGGGATTCTTACTCTGGGGCCAACGTCCTGACTTTC
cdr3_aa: CASSRDSYSGANVLTF

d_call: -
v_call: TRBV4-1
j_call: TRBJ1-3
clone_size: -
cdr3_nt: TGCGCCAGCAGCCAAGTTAGTAGAAACACCATATATTTT
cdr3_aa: CASSQVSRNTIYF

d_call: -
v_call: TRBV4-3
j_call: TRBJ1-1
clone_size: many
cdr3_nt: TGCGCCAGCAGCCAAGGCAAGGGTAACACTGAAGCTTTCTTT
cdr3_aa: CASSQGKGNTEAFF

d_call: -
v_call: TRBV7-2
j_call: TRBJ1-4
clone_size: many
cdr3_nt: TGTGCCAGCAGCCCTACTACGGACTCCGCGGGACTGTTTTTT
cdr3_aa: CASSPTTDSAGLFF

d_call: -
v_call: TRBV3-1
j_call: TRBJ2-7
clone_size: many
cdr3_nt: TGTGCCAGCAGCCAGTTCCCCTACGAGCAGTACTTC
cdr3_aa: CASSQFPYEQYF

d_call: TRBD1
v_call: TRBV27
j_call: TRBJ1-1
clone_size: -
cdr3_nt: TGTGCCAGCAGACGGACAGGGGGCCATCAAGGCACTGAAGCTTTCTTT
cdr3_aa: CASRRTGGHQGTEAFF

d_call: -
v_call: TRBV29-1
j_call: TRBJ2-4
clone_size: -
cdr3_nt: TGCAGCGCTGCGTTTGGCGTAGCGAACATTCAGTACTTC
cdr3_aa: CSAAFGVANIQYF

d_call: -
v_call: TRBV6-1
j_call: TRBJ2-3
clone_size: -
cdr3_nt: TGTGCCAGCGGTAGCACAGATACGCAGTATTTT
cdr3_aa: CASGSTDTQYF

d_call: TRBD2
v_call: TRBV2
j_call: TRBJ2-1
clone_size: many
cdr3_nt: TGTGCCAGCAGTGAAGCGGGACTAGCGGGGGGAAGCTCCTACAATGAGCAGTTCTTC
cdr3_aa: CASSEAGLAGGSSYNEQFF

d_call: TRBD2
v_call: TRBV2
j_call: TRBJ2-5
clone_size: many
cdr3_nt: TGTGCCAGCACCCCGAGCGGGAGGGCTGAAGAGACCCAGTACTTC
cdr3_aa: CASTPSGRAEETQYF

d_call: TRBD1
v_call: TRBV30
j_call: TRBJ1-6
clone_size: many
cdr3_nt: TGTGCCTGGGGGGACAGGGGCGATTCACCCCTCCACTTT
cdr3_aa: CAWGDRGDSPLHF

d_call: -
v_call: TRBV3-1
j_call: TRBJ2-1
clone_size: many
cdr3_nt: TGTGCCAGCAGCCAAGTCGCAGGGAATGAGCAGTTCTTC
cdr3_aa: CASSQVAGNEQFF

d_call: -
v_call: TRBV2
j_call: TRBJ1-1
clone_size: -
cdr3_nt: TGTGCCAGCAATCGGGCCGAGGGCACTGAAGCCTTCTTT
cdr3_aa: CASNRAEGTEAFF

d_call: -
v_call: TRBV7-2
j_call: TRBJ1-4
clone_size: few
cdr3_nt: TGTGCCAGCAGCCGGAGAGAGGGAGAAAAACTGTTTTTT
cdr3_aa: CASSRREGEKLFF

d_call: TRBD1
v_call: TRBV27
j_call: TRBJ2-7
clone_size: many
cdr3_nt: TGTGCCAGCAGTTTTGGACAGGGGAACTACGAGCAGTACTTC
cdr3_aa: CASSFGQGNYEQYF

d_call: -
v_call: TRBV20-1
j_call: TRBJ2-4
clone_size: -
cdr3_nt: TGCAGTGCAAGTGCTGTGGAGAAGAGGGCCAAAAACATTCAGTACTTC
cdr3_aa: CSASAVEKRAKNIQYF

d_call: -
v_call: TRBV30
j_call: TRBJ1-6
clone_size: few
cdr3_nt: TGTGCCTGGAGTGTAGGCTTCTATAATTCACCCCTCCACTTT
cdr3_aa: CAWSVGFYNSPLHF

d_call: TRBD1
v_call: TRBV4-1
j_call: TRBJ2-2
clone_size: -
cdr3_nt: TGCGCCAGCAGCCCCAGGGACAGGGGGTACACCGGGGAGCTGTTTTTT
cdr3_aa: CASSPRDRGYTGELFF